The 10 T cell receptor beta chains reported below all come from one sample, sequenced in a study of shared clonotypes between healthy human individuals. The repertoire was sequenced with immunoSEQ multiplex PCR; TCRdb's copy has only in-frame clones and lacks some. Of approximately 640,000 clones listed, around 91% are singletons. Sequencing input: memory CD8+ T cells from PBMCs. Documented subset: CD45RO+ cells pooled with CCR7-negative TemRA cells. The receptors were gathered from a man aged 18 to 35 in good health. Some clones in this sample may be carry-over from other donors' samples.

The chain is built from TRBV5-6 and TRBJ2-3; D is unclear. This CDR3 is 14 amino acids long. Per the germline V gene, CDR1 is SGHDT and CDR2 is YYEEEE. V gave up 0 bases and J gave up 1 base, with 6 bases separating them. The DNA of the CDR3 is TGTGCCAGCAGCTTGGGTCAGCGCACAGATACGCAGTATTTT. Amino acids: CASSLGQRTDTQYF. The full variable domain, in which reference TRBV5-6 and TRBJ2-3 provide the parts outside the CDR3, is DAGVTQSPTHLIKTRGQQVTLRCSPKSGHDTVSWYQQALGQGPQFIFQYYEEEERQRGNFPDRFSGHQFPNYSSELNVNALLLGDSALYLCASSLGQRTDTQYFGPGTRLTVL.

The CDR3 bases are TGTGCCAGCAGCCCAAGCTGGGGGGTGGTGGGCACTGAAGCTTTCTTT. This codes for CASSPSWGVVGTEAFF. This chain joins TRBV27 and TRBJ1-1; tentatively, D is TRBD1 (5 bases). The CDR3 is 16 amino acids. Germline V gene lookup returns CDR1 MNHEY and CDR2 SMNVEV (reference sequence). Trimming took 6 bases from V and 4 from J, leaving 21 bases between them.

This chain connects TRBV7-8 to TRBJ2-1, with 12 nucleotides matching TRBD1. The germline V gene encodes CDR1 SGHVS and CDR2 FQNEAQ. The CDR3 length is 19 residues. The V and J ends lost 5 bases and 6 bases, in that order; junction bases with no gene match: 17. DNA of the CDR3: TGTGCCAGCAGCCCCACCGGGACAGGGGGCAGGGGAGCCCCCAATGAGCAGTTCTTC. It yields the protein CASSPTGTGGRGAPNEQFF.

The DNA of the CDR3 is TGCGCCAGCAGCCAGGCGGGAGGCTCCTACAATGAGCAGTTCTTC. It codes for CASSQAGGSYNEQFF. The chain recombines TRBV4-3 with TRBJ2-1, with TRBD2 matching over 8 bases. Germline CDR1 and CDR2: LGHNA and YSLEER. The CDR3 has 15 residues. The V segment lost 3 bases and the J segment 0 bases; nucleotides outside the gene matches: 1.

This sequence joins TRBV6-5 and TRBJ1-2, with 7 bases that match TRBD1. The CDR3 has 14 residues. The V gene's germline CDR1 is MNHEY and CDR2 SVGAGI. V lost 0 bases and J lost 8; bases outside the gene matches: 6. DNA of the CDR3: TGTGCCAGCAGTTACTCGGAGGCAGGGGGAGGCTACACCTTC. As protein: CASSYSEAGGGYTF.

The chain recombines TRBV28 with TRBJ2-1, with D tentatively TRBD1 (6 bases). The CDR3 loop spans 15 amino acids. Between the trimmed V and J ends, which lost 3 bases and 8 bases, there was a span of 17 bases. The germline gives CDR1 MDHEN, CDR2 SYDVKM. CDR3 region: CASSLGREGVHEQFF. The CDR3 DNA sequence: TGTGCCAGCAGTTTGGGGCGCGAGGGGGTCCATGAGCAGTTCTTC.

Comments on this clone: Given a far larger clone just one base away, this is likely a sequencing read error. The final CDR3 position lacks the conserved phenylalanine or tryptophan, pointing to a likely read error. The rearrangement links TRBV19 to TRBJ1-1; 9 bases line up with TRBD1. The V segment lost 7 bases and the J segment 11 bases; nucleotides outside the gene matches: 8. The CDR3 has 12 residues. Germline assignment: CDR1 LNHDA and CDR2 SQIVND (reference sequence). Here the CDR3 reads CASTEDRGEAFL. The CDR3 DNA sequence: TGTGCCAGTACCGAGGACAGGGGCGAGGCTTTCCTT.

The V gene is TRBV7-3, the J gene TRBJ2-3; 15 bases line up with TRBD2. CDR1 and CDR2 from the germline V gene are SGHTA and FQGTGA. The V gene end was trimmed by 5 bases and the J gene end by 5 bases; junction bases not matched to a gene: 17. CDR3 size: 20 residues. Here the CDR3 reads CASSPEGLAGGHLEVDTQYF. The CDR3 DNA follows: TGTGCCAGCAGCCCCGAAGGACTAGCGGGAGGGCATCTCGAAGTAGATACGCAGTATTTT.

V is TRBV6-5 and J is TRBJ1-1, with TRBD1 identical over 7 bases. The length of the CDR3 is 15 residues. CDR1 MNHEY and CDR2 SVGAGI come from the germline V gene. V lost 2 bases to trimming and J lost 4 bases; unmatched junction nucleotides: 7. Here the CDR3 reads CASSYDRVGSTEAFF. The CDR3 nucleotides read TGTGCCAGCAGTTACGACAGGGTGGGCAGCACTGAAGCTTTCTTT.

The CDR3 nucleotides read TGTGCCAGCGGGGTTCACAGCCTTGCGGCCAACGTCCTGACTTTC. Protein product: CASGVHSLAANVLTF. This chain uses TRBV28 with TRBJ2-6; no clear D. V lost 8 bases, J lost 6 bases, and 17 bases lay in between. The CDR3 length is 15 residues. From germline, CDR1 is MDHEN and CDR2 SYDVKM.